Listed below are T cell receptor beta chains from one sample, sequenced in a study of cytomegalovirus exposure and HLA in healthy donors. TCRdb's copy holds only in-frame clones and misses some; the assay was immunoSEQ multiplex PCR. The table has roughly 130,000 clones, about 8.5% seen once. Sequences were obtained from PBMCs. The receptors come from a man between 40 and 49 years old in good health and CMV-seronegative. Each CDR3 is given with its conserved first and last residue. A D gene is named only where the DNA matches it firmly.

>.|TRBV2|TRBJ1-4
CASMRANEKLFF
>.|TRBV21-1|TRBJ2-3
CASSKATDCGALSTQYF
>.|TRBV6-6|TRBJ1-4
CASAVNEKLFF
>TRBD1|TRBV27|TRBJ1-5
CASSSGAGGQPQHF
>.|TRBV14|TRBJ1-4
CASSPWRGAGEKLFF
>.|TRBV7-2|TRBJ1-2
CASSLVGGQANYGYTF
>.|TRBV18|TRBJ2-2
CASSPTEANTGELFF
>.|TRBV7-9|TRBJ1-1
CASSFHFRDTEAFF
>TRBD2|TRBV6-6|TRBJ2-1
CASNTRGGPGDEQFF
>.|TRBV5-6|TRBJ1-3
CASSLVGVGNTIYF
>.|TRBV18|TRBJ1-1
CASSPEQGLMNTEAFF
>TRBD1|TRBV2|TRBJ1-1
CASRTGALNTEAFF
>.|TRBV9|TRBJ2-2
CASSVVSTGELFF
>.|TRBV7-8|TRBJ2-6
CASPSVVAGANVLTF
>.|TRBV2|TRBJ2-7
CASSDPGGQLYYEQYF
>TRBD1|TRBV2|TRBJ1-1
CASSDRTGGNTEAFF
>.|TRBV19|TRBJ1-1
CASSPSWNTEAFF
>.|TRBV18|TRBJ1-2
CASSRDWRSYGYTF
>.|TRBV10-2|TRBJ2-7
CASSEKPGTYEQYF
>.|TRBV2|TRBJ1-1
CASSDDFGGTEAFF
>.|TRBV7-2|TRBJ2-5
CASSLGGQETQYF
>.|TRBV15|TRBJ2-3
CATSTYRWASTDTQYF
>TRBD1|TRBV5-8|TRBJ1-1
CASSPRTGGQPEAFF
>TRBD1|TRBV5-5|TRBJ1-1
CASSLAGPGGNTEAFF
>.|TRBV19|TRBJ2-3
CASSIVGGLDTQYF
>TRBD1|TRBV29-1|TRBJ1-1
CSVGTGGNTEAFF
>.|TRBV7-3|TRBJ1-4
CASSLRGSPEKLFF
>.|TRBV11-1|TRBJ2-6
CASAQSGGANVLTF
>TRBD2|TRBV13|TRBJ2-7
CASSFLSSGDYEQYF
>TRBD1|TRBV28|TRBJ1-4
CASSHRGRRTNEKLFF
>.|TRBV5-8|TRBJ1-1
CASSFHWGEGNTEAFF
>TRBD1|TRBV19|TRBJ1-2
CASSRTGPQGYTF
>.|TRBV15|TRBJ1-1
CATSREEGITEAFF
>.|TRBV19|TRBJ2-3
CASSIGGDTQYF
>TRBD1|TRBV7-9|TRBJ1-3
CASSASGTDLLSGNTIYF
>.|TRBV7-9|TRBJ2-7
CASSSTRLTYEQYF
>.|TRBV7-9|TRBJ2-1
CASSLPRNEQFF
>TRBD1|TRBV6-5|TRBJ1-6
CASNRSGGKNSPLHF
>.|TRBV6-5|TRBJ2-5
CASTVQETQYF
>TRBD1|TRBV11-2|TRBJ2-2
CASSLNLLQGVGELFF
>.|TRBV30|TRBJ2-7
CAWSSRLAYEQYF
>.|TRBV5-1|TRBJ2-2
CASSLGLYTGELFF
>.|TRBV11-1|TRBJ2-5
CASSLGARWETQYF
>.|TRBV4-3|TRBJ2-3
CASSQDSSGDNPDTQYF
>TRBD2|TRBV7-2|TRBJ2-1
CASSLSAGGNNEQFF
>.|TRBV28|TRBJ1-1
CASRPGGVGTEAFF
>TRBD1|TRBV5-1|TRBJ2-1
CASSSDGTGNKNEQFF
>TRBD1|TRBV2|TRBJ1-2
CASRKGQGYGYTF
>TRBD2|TRBV7-3|TRBJ2-1
CASSPGGYNEQFF
>.|TRBV5-1|TRBJ2-5
CASSLDRQETQYF
>.|TRBV4-1|TRBJ1-3
CASSPASSGNTIYF
>.|TRBV5-4|TRBJ2-1
CASSGDGGSYNEQFF
>.|TRBV19|TRBJ1-5
CASRQPGQPQHF
>TRBD1|TRBV5-4|TRBJ2-7
CASSLDRGDEQYF
>.|TRBV7-9|TRBJ1-2
CASSLAGQGNYGYTF
>.|TRBV6-5|TRBJ1-3
CASRRGTTGNTIYF
>.|TRBV18|TRBJ1-1
CASSSSGANTEAFF
>TRBD1|TRBV5-1|TRBJ1-1
CASSRGTGGRYTEAFF
>.|TRBV7-7|TRBJ2-5
CASSSAIRDGTQYF
>TRBD1|TRBV9|TRBJ1-3
CASSLRDSGNTIYF